This T cell receptor (beta chain) was retrieved from a study of blood T cell repertoires in COVID-19 (dated by TCRdb to 2018 to 2020). Broadly, across the study: Samples covering the acute and convalescent phases of COVID-19 were provided by collaborators in the United States, Italy and Spain. The material from the prospective study consisted of cDNA or gDNA derived from T cells, B-cell-depleted T cells, or PBMCs. Subjects who had been exposed to COVID-19, were actively infected with it, or had recovered from it provided the deeply sampled blood TCRbeta repertoires that made up the dataset. The repertoires were released in a freely available public database meant as a resource for research on the immune response to SARS-CoV-2. The samples were drawn from two sources: the first 160 participants of the ongoing ImmuneRACE study, and some 1,300 subjects contributed by 6 global collaborators. The sample metadata nearly always contained a de-identified subject ID, COVID-19 status, age in years and sex. HLA class I and class II types, where available, came from metadata supplied by the sample provider rather than from assay-based typing. Study-wide conclusions, independent of this receptor: The quantity of clinical and demographic metadata differed by source and by participant and was supplied without curation.

TCRbeta CDR3 regions were amplified from genomic DNA using the immunoSEQ Assay, a bias-controlled multiplex PCR. Processing in the source paper ran as follows. The number of nucleated cells in each sample was estimated from the amplification of reference gene primers within the assay. To quantify the absolute abundance of each unique TCRbeta CDR3 rearrangement, sequence reads were collapsed and filtered. For each sample, productive Simpson clonality was calculated as the square root of Simpson's diversity index across productive rearrangements. Entries here come from immuneACCESS through TCRdb and include only in-frame sequences with V and J called. Some clones fail to appear in such tables; in the studies checked, an unresolved V gene covers under half of the shortfall, and the cause of the remainder is unknown. V and J calls and clone size come straight from that table; D and trimming were deduced from the DNA. The sample data list some 220,000 clones, and 80% of these were observed just once. The top ten clones comprise more than 10% of the sample.

The CDR3 covers 18 residues, taking in both the cysteine and the phenylalanine. The only DNA kept is the CDR3, 54 bases in frame from the first base. At the junction V is shortened by 0 bases and J by 5 bases; bases outside the gene matches: 14. In the germline V gene, CDR1 corresponds to MGHRA and CDR2 to YSYEKL. Each collaborating institution followed its own protocols to collect whole blood in K2EDTA tubes. Collaborator samples were shipped for TCRbeta analysis as frozen whole blood, isolated PBMCs, or DNA extracted from either sample type. In regard to this clone: It lacks a known antigen. No much larger clone exists at a distance of one base, and base qualities are not known.

The sequenced sample was peripheral blood. The V gene is TRBV4-1 and the J gene is TRBJ2-3, with 7 central nucleotides matching TRBD2. This receptor was taken from a human donor in a cohort sampled during active COVID-19. The CDR3 has the sequence CASSQDFVNGIAGDTQYF. The DNA reads as follows: TGCGCCAGCAGCCAAGATTTTGTAAACGGAATAGCGGGAGATACGCAGTATTTT.